This T cell receptor (beta chain) was identified in a study of cytomegalovirus exposure and HLA in healthy donors. The table lists this clone with a count of one. Its antigen is not known. PCR involved 60 Vbeta and 13 Jbeta primers. Generated by immunoSEQ multiplex PCR, the TCRdb table keeps only in-frame clones and is missing some. The sample lists about 100,000 clones; roughly 75% were seen once. Study-wide results and caveats: Associated with HLA alleles at 0.05 false discovery rate in a later analysis were around 17,000 TCR beta sequences.

Deletions cut 1 base from V and 5 bases from J, with 17 bases between. Germline V lookup: CDR1 GTSNPN, CDR2 SVGIG (reference sequence). The CDR3 is 15 amino acids. The rearrangement joins TRBV30 to TRBJ2-5; TRBD2 is a possible D gene (6 bases). Input material: PBMCs. The source of this sequence is a woman aged 60 to 75 in good health and CMV-seronegative. CDR3 sequence reads: CAWSGAGSGRETQYF. The CDR3 region has the DNA TGTGCCTGGAGTGGGGCGGGATCGGGTAGGGAGACCCAGTACTTC.